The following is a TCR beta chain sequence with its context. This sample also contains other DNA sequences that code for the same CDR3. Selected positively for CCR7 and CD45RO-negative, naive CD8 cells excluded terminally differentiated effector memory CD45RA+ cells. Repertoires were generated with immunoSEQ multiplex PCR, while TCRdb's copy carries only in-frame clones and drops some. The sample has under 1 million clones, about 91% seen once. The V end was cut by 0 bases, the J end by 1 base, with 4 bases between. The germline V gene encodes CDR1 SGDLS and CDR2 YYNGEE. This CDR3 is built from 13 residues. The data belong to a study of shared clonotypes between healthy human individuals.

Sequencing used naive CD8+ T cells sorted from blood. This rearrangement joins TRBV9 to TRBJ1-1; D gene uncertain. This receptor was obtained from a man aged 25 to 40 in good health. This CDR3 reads CASSVDGNTEAFF. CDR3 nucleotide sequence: TGTGCCAGCAGCGTAGACGGGAACACTGAAGCTTTCTTT.